A selection of T cell receptor beta chains follows, all from one sample in a study of a mutant IDH1 vaccine in newly diagnosed glioma. Using immunoSEQ multiplex PCR, the repertoire was profiled, and TCRdb retains in-frame clones only, with some absent. The sample has 25,000 to 35,000 clones, 88% seen once. Antigen specificity for these receptors is unknown. Sequencing used PBMCs, obtained from a glioma patient whose treatment included an IDH1 peptide vaccine. The receptors stem from a man aged 40-50 years with glioma. CDR3s include the opening cysteine and the closing phenylalanine or tryptophan. Fields, in order: V gene, J gene, D gene, CDR3 protein, CDR3 DNA. D genes are given only for firm matches.

v_call: TRBV19; j_call: TRBJ2-7; d_call: TRBD1; cdr3_aa: CASSMTGEAYYEQYF; cdr3_nt: TGTGCCAGTAGTATGACAGGGGAGGCTTACTACGAGCAGTACTTC
v_call: TRBV7-9; j_call: TRBJ2-1; d_call: TRBD2; cdr3_aa: CASSLVVSGISEQFF; cdr3_nt: TGTGCCAGCAGCTTAGTGGTTAGCGGGATCTCCGAGCAGTTCTTC
v_call: TRBV6-6; j_call: TRBJ2-4; d_call: TRBD1; cdr3_aa: CASSWDSKNIQYF; cdr3_nt: TGTGCCAGCAGTTGGGACAGTAAAAACATTCAGTACTTC
v_call: TRBV15; j_call: TRBJ1-6; d_call: TRBD1; cdr3_aa: CATSRTTGGSYNSPLHF; cdr3_nt: TGTGCCACCAGCAGAACTACAGGGGGGTCCTATAATTCACCCCTCCACTTT
v_call: TRBV2; j_call: TRBJ1-2; d_call: -; cdr3_aa: CASVGGGVGGYTF; cdr3_nt: TGTGCCAGCGTGGGAGGAGGGGTCGGCGGCTACACCTTC
v_call: TRBV25-1; j_call: TRBJ2-7; d_call: TRBD2; cdr3_aa: CASSHGGWRYEQYF; cdr3_nt: TGTGCCAGCAGTCACGGGGGGTGGCGCTACGAGCAGTACTTC
v_call: TRBV27; j_call: TRBJ2-2; d_call: -; cdr3_aa: CASSDGPETGELFF; cdr3_nt: TGTGCCAGCAGTGATGGACCCGAGACCGGGGAGCTGTTTTTT
v_call: TRBV14; j_call: TRBJ2-1; d_call: -; cdr3_aa: CASSQIADLSYNEQFF; cdr3_nt: TGTGCCAGCAGCCAAATAGCGGACCTCTCCTACAATGAGCAGTTCTTC
v_call: TRBV7-9; j_call: TRBJ1-2; d_call: TRBD1; cdr3_aa: CASSKRTGAFVYGYTF; cdr3_nt: TGTGCCAGCAGCAAAAGGACAGGGGCCTTTGTCTATGGCTACACCTTC
v_call: TRBV28; j_call: TRBJ2-5; d_call: TRBD1; cdr3_aa: CASSSLSWDSRREETQYF; cdr3_nt: TGTGCCAGCAGTTCGCTATCCTGGGACAGCAGAAGGGAGGAGACCCAGTACTTC
v_call: TRBV27; j_call: TRBJ2-4; d_call: TRBD1; cdr3_aa: CASSTGGKDIQYF; cdr3_nt: TGTGCCAGCTCCACAGGGGGCAAGGACATTCAGTACTTC
v_call: TRBV18; j_call: TRBJ1-4; d_call: TRBD1; cdr3_aa: CASSPDRVKLFF; cdr3_nt: TGTGCCAGCTCCCCCGACAGGGTAAAACTGTTTTTT
v_call: TRBV19; j_call: TRBJ1-1; d_call: -; cdr3_aa: CASQRYTQDTEAFF; cdr3_nt: TGTGCCAGCCAGCGATATACCCAAGACACTGAAGCTTTCTTT